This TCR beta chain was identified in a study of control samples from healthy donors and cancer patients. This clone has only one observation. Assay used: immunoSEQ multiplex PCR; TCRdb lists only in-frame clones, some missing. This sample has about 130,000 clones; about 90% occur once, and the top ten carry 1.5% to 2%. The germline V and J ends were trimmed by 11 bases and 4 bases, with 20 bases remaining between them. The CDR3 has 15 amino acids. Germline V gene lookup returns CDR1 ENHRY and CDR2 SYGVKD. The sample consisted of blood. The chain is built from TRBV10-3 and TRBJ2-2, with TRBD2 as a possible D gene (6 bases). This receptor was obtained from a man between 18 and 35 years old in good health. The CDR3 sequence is CAVSGLRGSTGELFF. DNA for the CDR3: TGTGCCGTATCAGGACTACGCGGGTCCACCGGGGAGCTGTTTTTT.